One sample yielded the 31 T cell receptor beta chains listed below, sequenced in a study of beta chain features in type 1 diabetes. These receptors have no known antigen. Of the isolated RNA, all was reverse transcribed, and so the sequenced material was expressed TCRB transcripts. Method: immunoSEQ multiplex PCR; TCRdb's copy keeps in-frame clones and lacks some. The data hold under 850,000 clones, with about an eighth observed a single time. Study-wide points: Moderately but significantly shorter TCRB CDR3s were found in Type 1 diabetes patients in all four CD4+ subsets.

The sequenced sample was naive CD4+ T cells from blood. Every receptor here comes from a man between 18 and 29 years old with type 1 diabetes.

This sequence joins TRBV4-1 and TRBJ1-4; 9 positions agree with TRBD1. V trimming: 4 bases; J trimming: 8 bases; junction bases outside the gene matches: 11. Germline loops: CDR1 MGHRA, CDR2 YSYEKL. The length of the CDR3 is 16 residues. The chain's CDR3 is CASSLIEQGADEKLFF. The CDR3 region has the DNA TGCGCCAGCAGCCTGATAGAACAGGGGGCGGACGAAAAACTGTTTTTT.

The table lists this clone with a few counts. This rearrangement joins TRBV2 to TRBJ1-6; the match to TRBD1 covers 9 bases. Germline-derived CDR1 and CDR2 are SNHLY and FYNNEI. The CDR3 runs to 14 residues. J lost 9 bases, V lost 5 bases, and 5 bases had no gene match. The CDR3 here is CASSPGTGISPLHF. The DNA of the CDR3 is TGTGCCAGCAGTCCCGGGACAGGGATTTCACCCCTCCACTTT.

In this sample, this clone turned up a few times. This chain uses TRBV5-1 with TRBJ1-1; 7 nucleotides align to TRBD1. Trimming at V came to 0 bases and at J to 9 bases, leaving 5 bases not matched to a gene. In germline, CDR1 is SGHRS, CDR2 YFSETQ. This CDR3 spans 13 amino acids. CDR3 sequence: CASSLDGGQQAFF. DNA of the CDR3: TGCGCCAGCAGCTTGGACGGGGGACAGCAAGCTTTCTTT.

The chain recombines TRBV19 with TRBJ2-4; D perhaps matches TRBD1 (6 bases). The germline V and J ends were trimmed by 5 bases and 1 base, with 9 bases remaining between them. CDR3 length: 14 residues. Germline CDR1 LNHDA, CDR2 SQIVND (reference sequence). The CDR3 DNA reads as TGTGCCAGTAGTCCCGACAGGGCCAAAAACATTCAGTACTTC. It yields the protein CASSPDRAKNIQYF.

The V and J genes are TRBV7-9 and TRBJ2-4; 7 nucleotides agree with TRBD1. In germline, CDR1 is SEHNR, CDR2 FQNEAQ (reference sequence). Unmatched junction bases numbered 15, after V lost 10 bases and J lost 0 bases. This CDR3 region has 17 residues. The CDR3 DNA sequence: TGTGCCAACACACCGGAACCGGGACAGCTAGCCAAAAACATTCAGTACTTC. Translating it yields CANTPEPGQLAKNIQYF.

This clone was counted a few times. CDR3 sequence: CASSPRGGWGEQFF. For the CDR3, the DNA is TGTGCCAGCAGCCCCCGGGGAGGGTGGGGTGAGCAGTTCTTC. This chain links TRBV13 with TRBJ2-1, with 7 bases identical to TRBD2. The V gene end was trimmed by 5 bases and the J gene end by 9 bases; junction bases not matched to a gene: 10. This CDR3 region has 14 residues. CDR1 PRHDT and CDR2 FYEKMQ come from the germline V gene (reference sequence).

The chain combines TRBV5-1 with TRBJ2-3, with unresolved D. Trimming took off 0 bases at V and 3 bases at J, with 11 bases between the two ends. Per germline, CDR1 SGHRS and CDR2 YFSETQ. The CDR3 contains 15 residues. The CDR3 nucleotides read TGCGCCAGCAGCTTGGATCCCCGCGAAACAGATACGCAGTATTTT. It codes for CASSLDPRETDTQYF.

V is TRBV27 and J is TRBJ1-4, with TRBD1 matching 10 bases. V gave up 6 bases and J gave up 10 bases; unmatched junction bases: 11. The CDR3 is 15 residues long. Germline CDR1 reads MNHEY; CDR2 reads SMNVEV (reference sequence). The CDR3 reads CASSLIWDRGGKLFF. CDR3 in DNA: TGTGCCAGCAGCCTTATTTGGGACAGGGGTGGAAAACTGTTTTTT.

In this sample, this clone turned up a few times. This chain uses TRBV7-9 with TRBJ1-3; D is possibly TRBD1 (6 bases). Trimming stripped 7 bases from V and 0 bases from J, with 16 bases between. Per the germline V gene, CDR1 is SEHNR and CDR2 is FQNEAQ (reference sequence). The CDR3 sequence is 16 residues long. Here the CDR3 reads CASTPQGTVSGNTIYF. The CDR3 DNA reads TGTGCCAGCACTCCGCAGGGGACCGTCTCTGGAAACACCATATATTTT.

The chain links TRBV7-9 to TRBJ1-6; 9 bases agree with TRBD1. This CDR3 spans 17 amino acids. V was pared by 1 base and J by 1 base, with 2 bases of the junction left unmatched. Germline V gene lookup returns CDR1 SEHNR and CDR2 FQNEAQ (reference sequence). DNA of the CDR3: TGTGCCAGCAGCTTAGGGGACAGGGCGTCCTATAATTCACCCCTCCACTTT. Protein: CASSLGDRASYNSPLHF. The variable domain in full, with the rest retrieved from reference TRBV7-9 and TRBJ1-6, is DTGVSQNPRHKITKRGQNVTFRCDPISEHNRLYWYRQTLGQGPEFLTYFQNEAQLEKSRLLSDRFSAERPKGSFSTLEIQRTEQGDSAMYLCASSLGDRASYNSPLHFGNGTRLTVT.

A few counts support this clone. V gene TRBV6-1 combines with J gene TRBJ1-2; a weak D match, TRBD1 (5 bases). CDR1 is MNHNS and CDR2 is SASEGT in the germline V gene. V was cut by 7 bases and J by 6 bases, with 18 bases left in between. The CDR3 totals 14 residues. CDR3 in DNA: TGTGCCAGCACAATAGGAAGACAGAGAGATGGCTACACCTTC. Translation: CASTIGRQRDGYTF.

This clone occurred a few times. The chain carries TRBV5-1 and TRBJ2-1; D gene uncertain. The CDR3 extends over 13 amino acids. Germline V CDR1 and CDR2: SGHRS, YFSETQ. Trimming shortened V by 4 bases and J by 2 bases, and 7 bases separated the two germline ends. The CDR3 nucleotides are TGCGCCAGCAGCACGGACGCCTACAATGAGCAGTTCTTC. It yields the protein CASSTDAYNEQFF.

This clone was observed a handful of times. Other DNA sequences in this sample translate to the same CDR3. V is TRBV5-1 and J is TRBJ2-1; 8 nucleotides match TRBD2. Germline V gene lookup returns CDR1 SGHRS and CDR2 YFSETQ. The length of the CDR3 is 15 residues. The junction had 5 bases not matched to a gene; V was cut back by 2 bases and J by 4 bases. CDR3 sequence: CASSFSGGSYNEQFF. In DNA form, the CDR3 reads TGCGCCAGCAGCTTCAGCGGGGGCTCGTACAATGAGCAGTTCTTC. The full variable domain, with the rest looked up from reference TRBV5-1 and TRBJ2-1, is KAGVTQTPRYLIKTRGQQVTLSCSPISGHRSVSWYQQTPGQGLQFLFEYFSETQRNKGNFPGRFSGRQFSNSRSEMNVSTLELGDSALYLCASSFSGGSYNEQFFGPGTRLTVL.

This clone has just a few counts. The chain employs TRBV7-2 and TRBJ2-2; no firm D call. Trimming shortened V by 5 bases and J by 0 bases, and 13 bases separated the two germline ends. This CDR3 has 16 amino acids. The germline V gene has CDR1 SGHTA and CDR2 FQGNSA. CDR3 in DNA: TGTGCCAGCAGCCTCACGAGGTCCGCGAACACCGGGGAGCTGTTTTTT. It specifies CASSLTRSANTGELFF.

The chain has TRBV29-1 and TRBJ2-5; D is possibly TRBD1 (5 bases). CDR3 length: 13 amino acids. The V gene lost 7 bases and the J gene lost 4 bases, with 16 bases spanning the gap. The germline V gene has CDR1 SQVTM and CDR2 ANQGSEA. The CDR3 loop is CSGDPGIGETQYF. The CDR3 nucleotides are TGCAGCGGCGACCCAGGGATTGGAGAGACCCAGTACTTC.

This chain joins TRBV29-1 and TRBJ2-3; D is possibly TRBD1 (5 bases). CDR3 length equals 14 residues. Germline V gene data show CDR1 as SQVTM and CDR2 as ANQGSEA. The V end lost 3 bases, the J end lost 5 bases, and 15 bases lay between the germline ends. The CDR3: CSVEVTREGDTQYF. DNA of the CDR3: TGCAGCGTTGAGGTAACCAGGGAAGGAGATACGCAGTATTTT.

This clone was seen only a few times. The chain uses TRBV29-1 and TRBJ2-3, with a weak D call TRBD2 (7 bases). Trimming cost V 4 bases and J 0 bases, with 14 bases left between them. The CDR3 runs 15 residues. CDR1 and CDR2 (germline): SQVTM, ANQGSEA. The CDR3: CSVGSRGLSTDTQYF. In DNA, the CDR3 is TGCAGCGTTGGCTCGCGGGGGCTTAGCACAGATACGCAGTATTTT.

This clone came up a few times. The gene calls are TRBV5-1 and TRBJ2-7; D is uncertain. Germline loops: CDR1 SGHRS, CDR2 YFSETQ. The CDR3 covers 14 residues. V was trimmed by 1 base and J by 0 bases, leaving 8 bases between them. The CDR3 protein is CASSLQVHSYEQYF. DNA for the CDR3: TGCGCCAGCAGCTTGCAGGTCCACTCCTACGAGCAGTACTTC. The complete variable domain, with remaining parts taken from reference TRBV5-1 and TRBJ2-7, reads KAGVTQTPRYLIKTRGQQVTLSCSPISGHRSVSWYQQTPGQGLQFLFEYFSETQRNKGNFPGRFSGRQFSNSRSEMNVSTLELGDSALYLCASSLQVHSYEQYFGPGTRLTVT.

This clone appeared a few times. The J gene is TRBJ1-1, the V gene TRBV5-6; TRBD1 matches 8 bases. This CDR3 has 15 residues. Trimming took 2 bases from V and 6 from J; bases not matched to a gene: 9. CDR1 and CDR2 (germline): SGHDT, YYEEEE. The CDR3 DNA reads TGTGCCAGCAGCTTTTTGGACAGGGACGTTGCTGAAGCTTTCTTT. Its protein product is CASSFLDRDVAEAFF.

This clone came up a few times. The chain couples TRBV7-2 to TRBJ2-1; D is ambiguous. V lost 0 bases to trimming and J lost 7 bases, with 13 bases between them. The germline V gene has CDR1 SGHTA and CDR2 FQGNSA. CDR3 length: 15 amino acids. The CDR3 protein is CASSLAPRAGNEQFF. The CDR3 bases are TGTGCCAGCAGCTTAGCGCCACGGGCCGGGAATGAGCAGTTCTTC.

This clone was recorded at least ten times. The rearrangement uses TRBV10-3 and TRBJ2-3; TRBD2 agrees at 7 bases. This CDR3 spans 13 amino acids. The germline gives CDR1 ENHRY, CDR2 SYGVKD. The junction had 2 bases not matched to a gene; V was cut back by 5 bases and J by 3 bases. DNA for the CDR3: TGTGCCATCAGTTCGGGGGGAACAGATACGCAGTATTTT. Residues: CAISSGGTDTQYF.

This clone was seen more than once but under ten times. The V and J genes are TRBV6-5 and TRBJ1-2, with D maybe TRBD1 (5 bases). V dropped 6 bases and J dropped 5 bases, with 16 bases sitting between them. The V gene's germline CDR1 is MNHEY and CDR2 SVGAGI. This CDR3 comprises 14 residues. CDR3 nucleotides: TGTGCCAGCAGCCCGACCGGGGGAAGGTATGGCTACACCTTC. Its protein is CASSPTGGRYGYTF.

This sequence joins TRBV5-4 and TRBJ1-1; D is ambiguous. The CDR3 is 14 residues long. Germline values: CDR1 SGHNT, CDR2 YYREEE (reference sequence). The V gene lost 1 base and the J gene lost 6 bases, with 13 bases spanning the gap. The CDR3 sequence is CASSLPLTEAEAFF. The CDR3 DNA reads TGTGCCAGCAGCTTGCCGCTGACTGAGGCTGAAGCTTTCTTT.

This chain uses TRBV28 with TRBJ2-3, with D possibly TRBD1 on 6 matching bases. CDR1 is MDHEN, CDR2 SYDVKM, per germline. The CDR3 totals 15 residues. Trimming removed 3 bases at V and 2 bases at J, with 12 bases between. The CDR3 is CASSFLGANTDTQYF. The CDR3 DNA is TGTGCCAGCAGTTTTTTGGGGGCCAACACAGATACGCAGTATTTT.

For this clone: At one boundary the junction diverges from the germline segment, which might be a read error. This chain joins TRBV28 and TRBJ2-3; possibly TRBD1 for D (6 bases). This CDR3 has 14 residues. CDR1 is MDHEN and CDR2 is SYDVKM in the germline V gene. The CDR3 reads CASSSGQQSETQYF. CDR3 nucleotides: TGTGCCAGCAGTTCCGGACAGCAGTCAGAAACGCAGTATTTT.

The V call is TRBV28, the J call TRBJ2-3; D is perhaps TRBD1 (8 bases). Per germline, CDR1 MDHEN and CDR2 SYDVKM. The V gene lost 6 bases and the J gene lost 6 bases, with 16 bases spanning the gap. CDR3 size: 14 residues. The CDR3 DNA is TGTGCCAGCAGCATCGGACAGGGAGGGGATACGCAGTATTTT. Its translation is CASSIGQGGDTQYF.

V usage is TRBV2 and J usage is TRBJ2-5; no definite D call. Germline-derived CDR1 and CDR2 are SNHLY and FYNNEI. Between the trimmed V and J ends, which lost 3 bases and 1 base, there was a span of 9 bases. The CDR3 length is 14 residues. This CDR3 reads CASSDGRIQETQYF. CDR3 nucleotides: TGTGCCAGCAGTGATGGACGGATCCAAGAGACCCAGTACTTC.

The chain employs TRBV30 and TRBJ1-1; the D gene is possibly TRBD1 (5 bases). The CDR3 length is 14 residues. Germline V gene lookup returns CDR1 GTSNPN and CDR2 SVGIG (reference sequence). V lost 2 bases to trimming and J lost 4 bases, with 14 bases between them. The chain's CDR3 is CAWSPQGFPTEAFF. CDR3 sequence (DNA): TGTGCCTGGAGTCCCCAGGGCTTCCCCACTGAAGCTTTCTTT.

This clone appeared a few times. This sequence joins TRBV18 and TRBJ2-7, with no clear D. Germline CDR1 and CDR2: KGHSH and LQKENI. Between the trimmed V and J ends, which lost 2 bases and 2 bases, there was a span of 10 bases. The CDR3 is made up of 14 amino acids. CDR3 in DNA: TGTGCCAGCTCACCAGGTGGCAGGACCTACGAGCAGTACTTC. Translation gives CASSPGGRTYEQYF.

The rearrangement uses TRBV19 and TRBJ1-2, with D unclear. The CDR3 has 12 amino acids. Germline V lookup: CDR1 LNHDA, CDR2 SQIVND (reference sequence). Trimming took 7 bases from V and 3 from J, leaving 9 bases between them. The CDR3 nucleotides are TGTGCCAGTAACGGGGTTGACTATGGCTACACCTTC. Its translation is CASNGVDYGYTF.

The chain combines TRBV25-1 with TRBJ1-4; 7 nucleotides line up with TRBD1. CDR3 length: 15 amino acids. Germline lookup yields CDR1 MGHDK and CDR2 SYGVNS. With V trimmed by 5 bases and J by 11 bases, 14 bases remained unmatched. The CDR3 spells CASSPDREDLWKLFF. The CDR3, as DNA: TGTGCCAGCAGTCCCGACAGGGAGGATTTGTGGAAACTGTTTTTT.